The 14 T cell receptor beta chains below were found in one sample sequenced in a study of cytomegalovirus exposure and HLA in healthy donors (dated by TCRdb to the late 2010s). Preparation of the library involved the immunoSEQ multiplex PCR assay. The multiplex PCR relied on a mix of 60 forward primers for TCR Vbeta segments and 13 reverse primers for TCR Jbeta segments. TCRdb's version of the immuneACCESS table is confined to in-frame rearrangements and falls short of the full clone set. An unresolved V gene accounts for under half of the shortfall where checked; the remainder is of unknown origin. The sample records around 84,000 clones, around 80% of which are singletons. Around 15% of the sample comes from the top ten. The sequenced material came from PBMCs. The receptor set was obtained from a human donor in good health.

The rearrangement uses TRBV6-5 and TRBJ1-2; TRBD1 agrees at 11 bases. The CDR3 runs to 14 residues. Germline CDR1 is MNHEY and CDR2 is SVGAGI. J gave up 8 bases and V 4 bases, and 6 bases lay outside the gene matches. CDR3 DNA: TGTGCCAGCAGTTCGGGACAGGGGGATGGCGGCTACACCTTC. This codes for CASSSGQGDGGYTF.

The V and J genes are TRBV19 and TRBJ2-7; maybe TRBD1 (6 bases). V was cut by 10 bases and J by 0 bases, with 16 bases left in between. Germline-derived CDR1 and CDR2 are LNHDA and SQIVND (reference sequence). The length of the CDR3 is 14 residues. CDR3 nucleotides: TGTGCCACCAGCTCGGGACACCCCTCCTACGAGCAGTACTTC. It is translated as CATSSGHPSYEQYF.

The V call is TRBV15, the J call TRBJ1-4; D remains unclear. Germline V gene data show CDR1 as LNHNV and CDR2 as YYDKDF (reference sequence). V lost 5 bases and J lost 4, with 5 bases in between. CDR3 length: 12 amino acids. The CDR3 loop is CATSFSNEKLFF. DNA of the CDR3: TGTGCCACCAGCTTCAGTAATGAAAAACTGTTTTTT.

The gene calls are TRBV27 and TRBJ2-1; D remains unclear. Between the trimmed V and J ends, which lost 2 bases and 1 base, there was a span of 6 bases. Germline V gene data show CDR1 as MNHEY and CDR2 as SMNVEV (reference sequence). The CDR3 contains 14 residues. The CDR3 sequence: CASSLAQSYNEQFF. DNA of the CDR3: TGTGCCAGCAGTTTAGCGCAATCCTACAATGAGCAGTTCTTC.

This clone was counted a few times. The rearrangement joins TRBV5-6 to TRBJ1-1, with 10 bases identical to TRBD1. CDR3 length: 16 amino acids. Germline CDR1 and CDR2: SGHDT and YYEEEE. Trimming at V came to 7 bases and at J to 4 bases, leaving 13 bases not matched to a gene. CDR3 protein: CASGRRTGGLGTEAFF. CDR3 DNA: TGTGCCAGCGGCAGGCGGACAGGGGGGCTAGGCACTGAAGCTTTCTTT.

This sequence joins TRBV2 and TRBJ1-5, with 7 bases matching TRBD1. CDR1 is SNHLY, CDR2 FYNNEI, per germline. The CDR3 sequence is 14 residues long. V gave up 6 bases and J gave up 7 bases; unmatched junction bases: 9. CDR3 DNA sequence: TGTGCCAGCAGCCAAAGACAGGGAGAACAGCCCCAGCATTTT. Its protein is CASSQRQGEQPQHF.

The rearrangement uses TRBV25-1 and TRBJ1-1, with 10 bases fitting TRBD1. This CDR3 spans 14 amino acids. J was trimmed by 3 bases and V by 4 bases; bases with no gene match: 2. Per germline, CDR1 MGHDK and CDR2 SYGVNS. DNA of the CDR3: TGTGCCAGCAGTGTAGGGACAGGGGACACTGAAGCTTTCTTT. Amino acid sequence: CASSVGTGDTEAFF.

V and J are TRBV7-9 and TRBJ1-2, with a weak D call TRBD1 (6 bases). V was trimmed by 10 bases and J by 7 bases, leaving 16 bases between them. Per the germline V gene, CDR1 is SEHNR and CDR2 is FQNEAQ (reference sequence). The CDR3 covers 12 residues. This CDR3 reads CATRGGSPGYTF. DNA of the CDR3: TGTGCCACGAGGGGGGGCAGCCCTGGCTACACCTTC.

This clone showed up just a few times. This chain links TRBV5-6 with TRBJ2-7, with 9 nucleotides matching TRBD2. CDR3 length: 16 amino acids. The V and J ends lost 5 bases and 4 bases, in that order; junction bases with no gene match: 13. From germline, CDR1 is SGHDT and CDR2 YYEEEE. The CDR3 bases are TGTGCCAGCAGTTACTTGGCGGGGGGGCCTAGTTACGAGCAGTACTTC. Residues: CASSYLAGGPSYEQYF.

The chain's CDR3 is CASSDSGENEQFF. The CDR3 region has the DNA TGTGCCAGCAGTGACTCAGGGGAAAATGAGCAGTTCTTC. The chain is built from TRBV6-4 and TRBJ2-1; the D gene is possibly TRBD1 (5 bases). Germline V gene lookup returns CDR1 MRHNA and CDR2 SNTAGT. Trimming pared 0 bases from V and 7 bases from J, leaving 7 bases between. CDR3 length: 13 amino acids.

There are a few counts of this clone. The chain joins TRBV2 to TRBJ1-4; D not resolved. V dropped 6 bases and J dropped 3 bases, with 5 bases sitting between them. This CDR3 has 12 amino acids. CDR1 SNHLY and CDR2 FYNNEI come from the germline V gene. DNA for the CDR3: TGTGCCAGCAGGGCCTCTAATGAAAAACTGTTTTTT. Translation: CASRASNEKLFF.

Note on this clone: Germline and junction disagree at one end, which may indicate a read error. V is TRBV4-2 and J is TRBJ1-5, with 7 bases fitting TRBD1. Germline CDR1 reads LGHNA; CDR2 reads YNFKEQ. This CDR3 contains 16 residues. CDR3 region: CASSQDPRGRSQPQNF. As DNA, the CDR3 is TGTGCCAGCAGCCAAGATCCAAGGGGGCGCAGTCAGCCCCAGAATTTT.

The V call is TRBV19, the J call TRBJ1-2; D gene uncertain. The CDR3 totals 15 residues. The ends were cut back, 8 bases at V and 4 bases at J, with 20 bases in the middle. Germline CDR1 LNHDA, CDR2 SQIVND (reference sequence). CDR3 in DNA: TGTGCCAGTTACCCCACGGACTCCGCAATCTATGGCTACACCTTC. The encoded protein is CASYPTDSAIYGYTF.

The chain carries TRBV5-6 and TRBJ2-7; 7 bases map to TRBD1. With 6 bases clipped from V and 1 base from J, the junction kept 4 bases outside the gene matches. CDR1 and CDR2 (germline): SGHDT, YYEEEE. The CDR3 totals 13 residues. Here the CDR3 DNA reads TGTGCCAGCATCCGACAGGGTTCCTACGAGCAGTACTTC. Amino acid sequence: CASIRQGSYEQYF. Together with reference TRBV5-6 and TRBJ2-7, the CDR3 gives the full variable domain: DAGVTQSPTHLIKTRGQQVTLRCSPKSGHDTVSWYQQALGQGPQFIFQYYEEEERQRGNFPDRFSGHQFPNYSSELNVNALLLGDSALYLCASIRQGSYEQYFGPGTRLTVT.